The 18 T cell receptor beta chains below come from one sample, sequenced in a study of T cells expressing NK-cell markers. Following a re-call of the 5' RACE reads, TCRdb has one entry per CDR3 protein and lacks DNA. In all, the sample yields 200,000 to 300,000 distinct CDR3 sequences. The sequencing input was blood T cells: a sorted CD56 or NKG2C T cell subset, CD4+ or CD8+ T cells, or bulk PBMC T cells (not recorded which). The receptors derive from a young man in good health.

The genes are TRBV20-1 and TRBJ2-5; TCRdb selects TRBD2, and the lack of DNA leaves this call unchecked. Germline CDR1 is DFQATT and CDR2 is SNEGSKA (reference sequence). The length of the CDR3 is 13 residues. This chain's CDR3 is CRGSAGVQETQYF.

V gene TRBV21-1 combines with J gene TRBJ2-4; lacking DNA, the TRBD2 call made by TCRdb goes unchecked. TRBV21-1 is a pseudogene locus. The CDR3 consists of 16 residues. The CDR3 protein is CASSKEEGMAKNIQYF.

The chain combines TRBV4-2 with TRBJ2-2. Germline CDR1 LGHNA, CDR2 YNFKEQ. CDR3 length: 12 amino acids. This chain's CDR3 is CASSQERWELFF.

V usage is TRBV4-3 and J usage is TRBJ2-5; checking the TCRdb D call of TRBD1 is not possible without DNA. CDR3 length: 17 amino acids. Germline V gene lookup returns CDR1 LGHNA and CDR2 YSLEER. This CDR3 is CASSQEGGDRVGETQYF.

The rearrangement uses TRBV15 and TRBJ1-2. There are 13 residues in the CDR3. CDR1 and CDR2 from the germline V gene are LNHNV and YYDKDF (reference sequence). The CDR3: CATSSVRVYGYTF. The whole variable domain, remainder taken from reference TRBV15 and TRBJ1-2, is DAMVIQNPRYQVTQFGKPVTLSCSQTLNHNVMYWYQQKSSQAPKLLFHYYDKDFNNEADTPDNFQSRRPNTSFCFLDIRSPGLGDTAMYLCATSSVRVYGYTFGSGTRLTVV.

The genes are TRBV27 and TRBJ1-1. The CDR3 length is 15 residues. Germline V CDR1 and CDR2: MNHEY, SMNVEV (reference sequence). The CDR3 protein is CASSFRGQLNTEAFF.

This chain joins TRBV5-1 and TRBJ2-2; lacking DNA, the TRBD2 call made by TCRdb goes unchecked. This CDR3 has 16 amino acids. Germline V gene data show CDR1 as SGHRS and CDR2 as YFSETQ. CDR3: CASSRSGRADTGELFF.

This chain uses TRBV2 with TRBJ2-5. Germline V lookup: CDR1 SNHLY, CDR2 FYNNEI. There are 13 residues in the CDR3. The CDR3 protein is CASSERARETQYF.

This chain joins TRBV12-3 or TRBV12-4 and TRBJ2-3; TCRdb reports TRBD2, a call that lacks DNA to check it against. This CDR3 has 20 amino acids. The CDR3 protein is CASSSPSLAGGQTTTDTQYF.

This chain uses TRBV6-1 with TRBJ2-1; TCRdb's assignment of TRBD2 cannot be checked, as there is no DNA. The CDR3 loop spans 19 amino acids. CDR1 and CDR2 (germline): MNHNS, SASEGT. CDR3 sequence: CASTEMGLAGDVIGNEQFF.

CDR3: CASSLSGSGDEQFF. The rearrangement links TRBV6-1 to TRBJ2-1; TCRdb's D call of TRBD2 is untestable without DNA. This CDR3 is 14 amino acids long. Germline lookup yields CDR1 MNHNS and CDR2 SASEGT.

The chain links TRBV29-1 to TRBJ2-4; the TCRdb call, TRBD2, lacks DNA for checking. The CDR3 spans 12 residues. CDR1 is SQVTM, CDR2 ANQGSEA, per germline. CDR3 sequence reads: CSVEIGPDIQYF.

The gene calls are TRBV29-1 and TRBJ1-1. Germline V gene data show CDR1 as SQVTM and CDR2 as ANQGSEA. The CDR3 consists of 12 residues. The CDR3 spells CSVDLADTEAFF.

V gene TRBV3-1 combines with J gene TRBJ2-1; TCRdb gives TRBD2 as the D gene, but with no DNA this cannot be confirmed. The germline CDR1 and CDR2 sequences are LGHDT and YNNKEL (reference sequence). The CDR3 consists of 15 residues. The CDR3 loop is CASSPRAGAGNEQFF.

This sequence joins TRBV12-3 or TRBV12-4 and TRBJ2-2; TCRdb outputs TRBD2, but without DNA this stays unchecked. The CDR3 length is 15 residues. The CDR3 reads CASRLTSGGTGELFF.

The rearrangement joins TRBV7-9 to TRBJ2-1; TCRdb's D call of TRBD2 is untestable without DNA. This CDR3 is built from 17 residues. Germline V lookup: CDR1 SEHNR, CDR2 FQNEAQ (reference sequence). Here the CDR3 reads CASSSTPGLDTYNEQFF.

The chain couples TRBV29-1 to TRBJ2-3; TCRdb returns TRBD1, unconfirmable since there is no DNA. The CDR3 contains 14 residues. The V gene's germline CDR1 is SQVTM and CDR2 ANQGSEA. The CDR3 sequence is CSVESGIDTDTQYF.

The chain joins TRBV20-1 to TRBJ1-3. This CDR3 is 13 amino acids long. Germline lookup yields CDR1 DFQATT and CDR2 SNEGSKA (reference sequence). CDR3 amino acids: CSAGGVLGNTIYF.